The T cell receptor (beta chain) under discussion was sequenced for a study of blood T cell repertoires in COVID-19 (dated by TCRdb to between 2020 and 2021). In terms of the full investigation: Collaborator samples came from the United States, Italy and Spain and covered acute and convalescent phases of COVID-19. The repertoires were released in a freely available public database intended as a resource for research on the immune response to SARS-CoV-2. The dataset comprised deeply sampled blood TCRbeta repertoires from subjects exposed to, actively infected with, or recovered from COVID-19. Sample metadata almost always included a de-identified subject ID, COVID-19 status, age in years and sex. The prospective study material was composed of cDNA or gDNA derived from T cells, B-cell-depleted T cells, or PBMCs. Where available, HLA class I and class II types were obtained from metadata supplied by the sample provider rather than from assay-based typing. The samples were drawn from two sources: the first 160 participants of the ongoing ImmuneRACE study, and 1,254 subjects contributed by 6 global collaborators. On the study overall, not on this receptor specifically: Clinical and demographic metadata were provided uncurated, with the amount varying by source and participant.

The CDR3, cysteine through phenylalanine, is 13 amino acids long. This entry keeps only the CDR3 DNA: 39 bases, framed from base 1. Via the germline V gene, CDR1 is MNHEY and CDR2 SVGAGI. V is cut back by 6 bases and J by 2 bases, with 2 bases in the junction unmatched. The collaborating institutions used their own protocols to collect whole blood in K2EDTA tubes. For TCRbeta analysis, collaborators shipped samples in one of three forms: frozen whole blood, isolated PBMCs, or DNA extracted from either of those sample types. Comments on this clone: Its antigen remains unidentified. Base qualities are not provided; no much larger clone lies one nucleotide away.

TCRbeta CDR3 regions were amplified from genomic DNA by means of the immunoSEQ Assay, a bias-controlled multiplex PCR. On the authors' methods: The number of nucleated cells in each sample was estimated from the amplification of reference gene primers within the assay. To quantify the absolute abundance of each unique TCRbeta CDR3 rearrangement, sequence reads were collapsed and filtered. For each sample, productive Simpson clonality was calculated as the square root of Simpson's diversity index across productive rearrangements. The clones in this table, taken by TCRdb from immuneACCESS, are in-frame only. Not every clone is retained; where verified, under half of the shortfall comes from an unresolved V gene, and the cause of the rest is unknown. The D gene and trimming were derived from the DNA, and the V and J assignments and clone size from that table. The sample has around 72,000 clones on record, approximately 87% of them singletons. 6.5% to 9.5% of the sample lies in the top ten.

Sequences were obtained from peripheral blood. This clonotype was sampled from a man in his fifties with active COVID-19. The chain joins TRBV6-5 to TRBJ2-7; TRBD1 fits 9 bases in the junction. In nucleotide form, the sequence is TGTGCCAGCAGGGGACAGGGAACCTACGAGCAGTACTTC. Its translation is CASRGQGTYEQYF.